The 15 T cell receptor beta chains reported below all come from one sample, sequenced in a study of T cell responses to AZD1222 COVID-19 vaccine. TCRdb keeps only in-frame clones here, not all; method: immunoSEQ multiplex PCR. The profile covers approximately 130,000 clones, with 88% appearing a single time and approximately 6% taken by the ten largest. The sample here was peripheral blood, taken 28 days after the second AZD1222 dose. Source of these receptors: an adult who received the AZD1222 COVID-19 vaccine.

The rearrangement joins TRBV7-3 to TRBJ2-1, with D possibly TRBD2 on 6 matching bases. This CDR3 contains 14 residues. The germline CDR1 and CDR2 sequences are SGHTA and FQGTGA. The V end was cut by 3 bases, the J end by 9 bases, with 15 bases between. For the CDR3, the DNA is TGTGCCAGCAGCTTCGCCGGGCAGGGAGGTGAGCAGTTCTTC. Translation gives CASSFAGQGGEQFF.

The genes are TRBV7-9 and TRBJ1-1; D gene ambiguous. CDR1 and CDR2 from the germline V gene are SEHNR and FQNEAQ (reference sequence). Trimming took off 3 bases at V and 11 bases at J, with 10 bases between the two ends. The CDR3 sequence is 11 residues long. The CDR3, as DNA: TGTGCCAGCAGCTTGGGGTCTATGGCTTTCTTT. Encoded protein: CASSLGSMAFF.

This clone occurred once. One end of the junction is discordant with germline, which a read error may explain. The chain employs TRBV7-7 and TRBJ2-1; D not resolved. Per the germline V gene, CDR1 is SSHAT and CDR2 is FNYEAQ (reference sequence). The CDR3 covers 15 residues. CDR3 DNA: TGTGCTAGCAGCTTATCCCCCTTCTCCTACAATGAGCAGTTCTTC. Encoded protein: CASSLSPFSYNEQFF. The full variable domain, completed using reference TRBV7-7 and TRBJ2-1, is GAGVSQSPRYKVTKRGQDVTLRCDPISSHATLYWYQQALGQGPEFLTYFNYEAQPDKSGLPSDRFSAERPEGSISTLTIQRTEQRDSAMYRCASSLSPFSYNEQFFGPGTRLTVL.

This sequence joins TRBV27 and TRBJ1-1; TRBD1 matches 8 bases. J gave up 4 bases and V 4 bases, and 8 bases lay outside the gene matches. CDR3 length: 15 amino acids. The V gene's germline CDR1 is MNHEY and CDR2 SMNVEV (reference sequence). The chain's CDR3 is CASSSRQGAVTEAFF. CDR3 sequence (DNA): TGTGCCAGCAGTTCACGTCAGGGGGCGGTCACTGAAGCTTTCTTT.

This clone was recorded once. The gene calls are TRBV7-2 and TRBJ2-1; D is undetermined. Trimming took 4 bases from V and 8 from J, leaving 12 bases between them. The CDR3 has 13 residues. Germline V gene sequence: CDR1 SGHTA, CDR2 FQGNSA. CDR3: CASSSYVVDEQFF. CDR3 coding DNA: TGTGCCAGCAGCTCGTATGTTGTGGATGAGCAGTTCTTC.

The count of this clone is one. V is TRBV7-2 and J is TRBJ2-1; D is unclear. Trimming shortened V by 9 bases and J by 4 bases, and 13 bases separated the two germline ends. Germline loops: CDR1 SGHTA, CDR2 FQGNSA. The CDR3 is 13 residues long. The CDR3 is CARRAPAYNEQFF. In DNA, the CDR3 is TGTGCCAGACGCGCCCCAGCGTACAATGAGCAGTTCTTC.

CDR3 loop: CASSRDRNTEAFF. The DNA of the CDR3 is TGTGCCAGCAGCCGGGACAGGAACACTGAAGCTTTCTTT. The rearrangement uses TRBV2 and TRBJ1-1, with 7 bases matching TRBD1. The germline V gene encodes CDR1 SNHLY and CDR2 FYNNEI. The CDR3 is 13 amino acids. With V trimmed by 6 bases and J by 1 base, 2 bases remained unmatched. Full variable domain (missing parts from reference TRBV2 and TRBJ1-1): EPEVTQTPSHQVTQMGQEVILRCVPISNHLYFYWYRQILGQKVEFLVSFYNNEISEKSEIFDDQFSVERPDGSNFTLKIRSTKLEDSAMYFCASSRDRNTEAFFGQGTRLTVV.

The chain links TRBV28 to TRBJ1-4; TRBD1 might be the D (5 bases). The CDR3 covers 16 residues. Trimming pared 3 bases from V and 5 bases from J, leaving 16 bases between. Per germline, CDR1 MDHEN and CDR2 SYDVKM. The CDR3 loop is CASSFFPSTVNEKLFF. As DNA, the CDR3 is TGTGCCAGCAGTTTCTTCCCCTCGACAGTGAATGAAAAACTGTTTTTT.

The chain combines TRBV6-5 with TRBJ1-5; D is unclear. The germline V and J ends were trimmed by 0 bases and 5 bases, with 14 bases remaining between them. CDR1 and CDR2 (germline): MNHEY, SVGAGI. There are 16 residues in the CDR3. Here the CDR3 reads CASSYSIPGIHQPQHF. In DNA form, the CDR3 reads TGTGCCAGCAGTTACTCGATACCGGGGATCCATCAGCCCCAGCATTTT.

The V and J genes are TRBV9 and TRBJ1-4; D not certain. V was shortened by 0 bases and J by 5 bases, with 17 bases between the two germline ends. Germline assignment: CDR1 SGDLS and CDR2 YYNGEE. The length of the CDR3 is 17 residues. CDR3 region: CASSVGSGGAVNEKLFF. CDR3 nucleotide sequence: TGTGCCAGCAGCGTAGGTTCGGGCGGAGCAGTAAATGAAAAACTGTTTTTT.

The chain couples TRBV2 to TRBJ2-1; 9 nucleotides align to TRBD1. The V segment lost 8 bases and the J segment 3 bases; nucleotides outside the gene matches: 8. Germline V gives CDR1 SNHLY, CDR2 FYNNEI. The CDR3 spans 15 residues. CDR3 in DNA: TGTGCCAGCGGATTGGGACAGGGCCACTACAATGAGCAGTTCTTC. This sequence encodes CASGLGQGHYNEQFF.

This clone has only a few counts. The CDR3 here is CASSLNSYGNTIYF. The DNA of the CDR3 is TGTGCCAGCAGCTTGAACAGTTACGGAAACACCATATATTTT. This chain links TRBV5-6 with TRBJ1-3; D not resolved. The germline gives CDR1 SGHDT, CDR2 YYEEEE. V was cut by 1 base and J by 4 bases, with 9 bases left in between. This CDR3 contains 14 residues.

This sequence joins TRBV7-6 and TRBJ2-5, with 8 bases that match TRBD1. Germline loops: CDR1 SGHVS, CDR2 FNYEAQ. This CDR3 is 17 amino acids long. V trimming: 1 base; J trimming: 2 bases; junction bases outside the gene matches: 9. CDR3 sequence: CASSLVFGQGGQETQYF. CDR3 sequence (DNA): TGTGCCAGCAGCTTAGTGTTCGGACAGGGTGGGCAAGAGACCCAGTACTTC.

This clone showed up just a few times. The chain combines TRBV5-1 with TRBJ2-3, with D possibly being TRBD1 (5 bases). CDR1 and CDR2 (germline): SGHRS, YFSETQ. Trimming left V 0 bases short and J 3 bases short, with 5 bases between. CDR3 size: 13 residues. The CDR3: CASSLEGTDTQYF. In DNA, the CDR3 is TGCGCCAGCAGCTTGGAGGGGACAGATACGCAGTATTTT. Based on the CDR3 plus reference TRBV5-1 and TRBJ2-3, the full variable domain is KAGVTQTPRYLIKTRGQQVTLSCSPISGHRSVSWYQQTPGQGLQFLFEYFSETQRNKGNFPGRFSGRQFSNSRSEMNVSTLELGDSALYLCASSLEGTDTQYFGPGTRLTVL.

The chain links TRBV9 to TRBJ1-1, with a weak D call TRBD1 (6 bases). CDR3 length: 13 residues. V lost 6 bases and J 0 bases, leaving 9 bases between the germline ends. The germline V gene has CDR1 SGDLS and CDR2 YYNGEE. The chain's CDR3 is CASKQGLNTEAFF. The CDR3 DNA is TGTGCCAGCAAACAGGGCTTGAACACTGAAGCTTTCTTT.